Below are 17 T cell receptor beta chains sequenced from a single sample in a study of T cell repertoires in cytomegalovirus infection. What these receptors recognize is not known. TCRdb independently ran MiXCR on the reads; one entry per CDR3 protein. Of about 920,000 distinct CDR3 sequences listed, roughly 30% are singletons. The sample in question was cultured CD8+ T cells from PBMCs, obtained from culture after CMV antigen stimulation. All receptors derive from a human donor in good health (CMV status not recorded). Some clones in this sample may be carry-over from other donors' samples.

This clonotype was seen ten or more times. This chain joins TRBV6-1 and TRBJ2-1, with TRBD2 identical over 11 bases. The CDR3 totals 14 residues. The trim removed 6 bases at V and 5 bases at J, leaving 3 bases unmatched. Germline V gene lookup returns CDR1 MNHNS and CDR2 SASEGT. CDR3 DNA sequence: TGTGCCAGCAGGGGGACTAGCGGCAACAATGAGCAGTTCTTC. Translated, it gives CASRGTSGNNEQFF.

Ten or more counts support this clonotype. This rearrangement joins TRBV6-6 to TRBJ2-3; 10 nucleotides align to TRBD2. In germline, CDR1 is MNHNY, CDR2 SVGAGI (reference sequence). With 6 bases clipped from V and 0 bases from J, the junction kept 9 bases outside the gene matches. The CDR3 spans 17 residues. Written as DNA, the CDR3 is TGTGCCAGCAGCTTTACCCTTAGCGGGGGGAGCACAGATACGCAGTATTTT. Translating gives CASSFTLSGGSTDTQYF.

This clonotype has a count of ten or more. This chain joins TRBV7-2 and TRBJ2-7; D perhaps matches TRBD2 (6 bases). The germline V gene has CDR1 SGHTA and CDR2 FQGNSA. The CDR3 has 13 residues. V lost 9 bases, J lost 3 bases, and 15 bases lay in between. In nucleotides, the CDR3 is TGTGCCAGTCAAGGGGCGGGGAACTACGAGCAGTACTTC. Amino acid sequence: CASQGAGNYEQYF.

Only a few counts were recorded for this clonotype. The V gene is TRBV7-9, the J gene TRBJ2-2; the D gene is possibly TRBD1 (6 bases). The CDR3 length is 15 residues. Trimming shortened V by 5 bases and J by 7 bases, and 17 bases separated the two germline ends. CDR1 and CDR2 (germline): SEHNR, FQNEAQ (reference sequence). The CDR3 is CASSRAREGVGELFF. CDR3 DNA: TGTGCCAGCAGCCGTGCCCGCGAGGGGGTCGGGGAGCTGTTTTTT.

In this sample, this clonotype turned up many times. The chain combines TRBV4-2 with TRBJ2-3; no definite D call. Germline lookup yields CDR1 LGHNA and CDR2 YNFKEQ. The CDR3 consists of 14 residues. V shed 3 bases and J shed 2 bases, with 9 bases lying between them. Here the CDR3 reads CASSQTQDTDTQYF. The DNA for the CDR3 is TGTGCCAGCAGCCAGACGCAGGACACAGATACGCAGTATTTT.

The genes are TRBV15 and TRBJ2-3, with TRBD1 matching 9 bases. V dropped 1 base and J dropped 3; count of bases not matched to a gene: 5. The germline gives CDR1 LNHNV, CDR2 YYDKDF (reference sequence). The CDR3 has 16 amino acids. CDR3 DNA sequence: TGTGCCACCAGCAGAGCAACAGGGGGCCCTACAGATACGCAGTATTTT. The encoded protein is CATSRATGGPTDTQYF.

This clonotype was observed at least ten times. The rearrangement links TRBV28 to TRBJ2-5; 7 positions match TRBD1. Germline trimming cut 5 bases from V and 0 bases from J; bases unmatched to any gene: 9. Per germline, CDR1 MDHEN and CDR2 SYDVKM. There are 16 residues in the CDR3. The CDR3 DNA sequence: TGTGCCAGCAGTCACCCCGGACAGGAGTACCAAGAGACCCAGTACTTC. Its translation: CASSHPGQEYQETQYF.

The rearrangement links TRBV6-5 to TRBJ1-2; tentatively, D is TRBD1 (6 bases). The V gene's germline CDR1 is MNHEY and CDR2 SVGAGI. The CDR3 runs 15 residues. V was clipped by 3 bases and J by 4 bases, with 15 bases between them. In DNA form, the CDR3 reads TGTGCCAGCAGTTATCGGGGTGACAGGATCTATGGCTACACCTTC. Amino acids: CASSYRGDRIYGYTF.

The CDR3 DNA is TGCAGCGCCTTGATCATGAACACTGAAGCTTTCTTT. Its translation: CSALIMNTEAFF. The rearrangement uses TRBV29-1 and TRBJ1-1, with D uncertain. The CDR3 runs 12 residues. Germline CDR1 and CDR2: SQVTM and ANQGSEA. Trimming took 7 bases from V and 0 from J, leaving 9 bases between them.

The gene calls are TRBV5-1 and TRBJ1-1; D is unclear. Trimming stripped 0 bases from V and 3 bases from J, with 9 bases between. The CDR3 spans 14 residues. Germline V lookup: CDR1 SGHRS, CDR2 YFSETQ. The CDR3 nucleotides are TGCGCCAGCAGCTTGGTAACTTGGGACACTGAAGCTTTCTTT. It specifies CASSLVTWDTEAFF.

The chain employs TRBV28 and TRBJ1-4, with D unclear. The germline V gene encodes CDR1 MDHEN and CDR2 SYDVKM. Deletions cut 6 bases from V and 8 bases from J, with 19 bases between. The CDR3 has 15 residues. For the CDR3, the DNA is TGTGCCAGCAGCCATACGACCAGGATTAAAGAAAAACTGTTTTTT. Protein sequence: CASSHTTRIKEKLFF.

This clonotype was counted only a few times. A read error may account for a junction end that differs from germline. The chain recombines TRBV7-7 with TRBJ2-3, with 8 bases that match TRBD2. The CDR3 totals 15 residues. Germline values: CDR1 SSHAT, CDR2 FNYEAQ (reference sequence). The CDR3 DNA follows: TGTGCTAGCAGCTTGTTCGGGGGGGATGCAGATACGCAGTATTTT. The encoded protein is CASSLFGGDADTQYF.

This clonotype was counted only a few times. The chain has TRBV7-9 and TRBJ2-3; D is possibly TRBD2 (6 bases). The CDR3 consists of 12 residues. V lost 8 bases and J 4 bases, leaving 10 bases between the germline ends. Per germline, CDR1 SEHNR and CDR2 FQNEAQ (reference sequence). The DNA of the CDR3 is TGTGCCAGCCGTGGCGGGGCAGATACGCAGTATTTT. Translation gives CASRGGADTQYF.

This clonotype was seen many times. V and J are TRBV19 and TRBJ2-3, with 12 bases fitting TRBD2. Germline lookup yields CDR1 LNHDA and CDR2 SQIVND (reference sequence). V lost 6 bases to trimming and J lost 3 bases; unmatched junction nucleotides: 1. The CDR3 sequence is 14 residues long. CDR3 bases: TGTGCCAGTAGGACTAGCGGGGGTACAGATACGCAGTATTTT. Protein: CASRTSGGTDTQYF.

This clonotype was counted a few times. The rearrangement links TRBV15 to TRBJ1-2, with D maybe TRBD1 (5 bases). Looked up from germline, CDR1 is LNHNV and CDR2 is YYDKDF (reference sequence). This CDR3 has 18 amino acids. Trimming stripped 0 bases from V and 2 bases from J, with 19 bases between. The CDR3 region is CATSRDRPGREGNYGYTF. The CDR3 nucleotides read TGTGCCACCAGCAGAGATCGGCCAGGGAGGGAGGGGAACTATGGCTACACCTTC.

This chain joins TRBV3-1 and TRBJ2-1; TRBD2 agrees at 9 bases. Germline lookup yields CDR1 LGHDT and CDR2 YNNKEL (reference sequence). With V trimmed by 1 base and J by 9 bases, 7 bases remained unmatched. The length of the CDR3 is 15 residues. The CDR3 DNA reads as TGTGCCAGCAGCCAAGGGGTAGCGGGGGCAGGTGAGCAGTTCTTC. Translating gives CASSQGVAGAGEQFF.

V gene TRBV24-1 combines with J gene TRBJ2-1; D uncertain. The CDR3 length is 16 residues. With 6 bases removed from V and 2 bases from J, the gap between germline ends came to 16 bases. Germline V lookup: CDR1 KGHDR, CDR2 SFDVKD. The CDR3 coding sequence is TGTGCCACCAGTTCCACAGTACCCCCGACCTACAATGAGCAGTTCTTC. It is translated as CATSSTVPPTYNEQFF.